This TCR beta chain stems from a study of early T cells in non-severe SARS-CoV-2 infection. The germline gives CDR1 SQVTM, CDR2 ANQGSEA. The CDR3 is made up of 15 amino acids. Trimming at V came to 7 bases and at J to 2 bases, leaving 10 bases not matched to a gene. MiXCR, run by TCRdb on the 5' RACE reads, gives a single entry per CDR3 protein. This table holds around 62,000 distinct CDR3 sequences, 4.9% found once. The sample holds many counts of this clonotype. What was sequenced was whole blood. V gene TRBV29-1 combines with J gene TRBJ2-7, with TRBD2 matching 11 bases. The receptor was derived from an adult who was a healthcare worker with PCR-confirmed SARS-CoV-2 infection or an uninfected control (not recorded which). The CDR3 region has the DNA TGCAGCGCTAATGACCTAGCGGGGGGTACCTACGAGCAGTACTTC. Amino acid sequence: CSANDLAGGTYEQYF.